Here is one T cell receptor (beta chain) with its context. The J segment lost 10 bases and the V segment lost 2 bases, leaving 4 bases of the junction unmatched. The CDR3 is 14 residues long. Germline-derived CDR1 and CDR2 are KGHSH and LQKENI. The data were produced by immunoSEQ multiplex PCR, yet TCRdb's version contains in-frame clones alone and is incomplete. Among about 2.4 million clones listed, roughly 93% were seen once. These data originate in a study of shared clonotypes between healthy human individuals. The chain links TRBV18 to TRBJ2-3; 12 bases line up with TRBD2. The sequencing sample was made of naive CD4+ T cells from PBMCs. Subset here: CD45RA+ positively selected. This TCR was sampled from a man between 18 and 35 years old in good health. Some clones in this sample may be carry-over from other donors' samples. The CDR3 DNA follows: TGTGCCAGCTCACCAAGCTCTAGCGGGAGGGCGCAGTATTTT. Amino acids: CASSPSSSGRAQYF.